This entry lists 2 T cell receptor beta chains sequenced from one sample in a study of blood T cell repertoires in COVID-19. Here immunoSEQ multiplex PCR was the method, and the copy in TCRdb shows in-frame clones only, minus some. In the table there are around 73,000 clones, 80% to 85% of which are singletons. Sequencing was performed on peripheral blood. Source of these receptors: a human donor in a cohort sampled during active COVID-19.

The CDR3 DNA sequence: TGTGCCAGCAGCGTATGGCCCAACAATGAGCAGTTCTTC. This gives the protein CASSVWPNNEQFF. The chain combines TRBV9 with TRBJ2-1; D ambiguous. The CDR3 extends over 13 amino acids. Germline lookup yields CDR1 SGDLS and CDR2 YYNGEE. Trimming took 1 base from V and 5 from J, leaving 7 bases between them.

This clone was detected only a few times. The chain uses TRBV4-1 and TRBJ1-3; D remains ambiguous. This CDR3 has 16 residues. Trimming left V 1 base short and J 2 bases short, with 12 bases between. CDR1 is MGHRA and CDR2 is YSYEKL in the germline V gene. CDR3 coding DNA: TGCGCCAGCAGCCAAGTTCCGGGGAACCCTGGAAACACCATATATTTT. Residues: CASSQVPGNPGNTIYF.